Detailed here is one T cell receptor beta chain. Its target is not known. Only in-frame clones appear in the TCRdb table, and some are missing; sequencing was by immunoSEQ multiplex PCR. Of some 1,900,000 clones in the sample, over 85% were seen once. It was CD45RO-negative cells, positively selected for CCR7, that made up naive CD8 cells, with terminally differentiated effector memory CD45RA+ cells excluded. The CDR3 has 11 residues. V shed 2 bases and J shed 11 bases, with 12 bases lying between them. Per the germline V gene, CDR1 is DFQATT and CDR2 is SNEGSKA (reference sequence). This sample is drawn from a study of shared clonotypes between healthy human individuals. Study-wide findings and caveats: Sampling was confined to blood; repertoires within tissues likely differ. Relative to memory subsets, naive subsets generally showed larger estimated richness.

The specimen was naive CD8+ T cells sorted from blood. This sequence joins TRBV20-1 and TRBJ1-1; D is unresolved. The clonotype comes from a man aged 18 to 35 in good health. The CDR3 loop is CSARSIGGAFF. CDR3 coding DNA: TGCAGTGCTAGAAGTATCGGTGGGGCTTTCTTT.